This section outlines one TCR beta chain sequence together with its context. Its matching antigen is unknown. The data originate from a study of radiotherapy plus CTLA-4 blockade in lung cancer. General study results and limits: Peripheral blood showed expansion of tumor-derived TCR clones after radiotherapy and ipilimumab. Dynamics of early blood T cell clones, together with interferon-beta, were reportedly the best predictors of response.

CDR1 is ENHRY, CDR2 SYGVKD, per germline. This CDR3 has 13 amino acids. V was trimmed by 10 bases and J by 2 bases, leaving 11 bases between them. Ipilimumab CTLA-4 blockade and focal radiation were given to patients with chemo-refractory metastatic non-small-cell lung cancer. TCRdb keeps only in-frame clones here, not all; method: immunoSEQ multiplex PCR. The table records some 78,000 clones, around 90% of them present only once. The sequencing here drew on peripheral blood, taken from a patient treated with radiotherapy plus ipilimumab. The TCR sequence derives from a human donor with non-small cell lung cancer who had stable disease on radiotherapy plus ipilimumab. This chain joins TRBV10-3 and TRBJ2-2; D is possibly TRBD1 (6 bases). CDR3 in amino acids: CATRTENTGELFF. The CDR3 coding sequence is TGTGCCACCAGGACAGAAAACACCGGGGAGCTGTTTTTT.